This TCR beta chain emerged from a study of tumor-infiltrating lymphocytes in primary liver carcinoma. Study information: Aged between 30 and 69 years, the patients were men and women.

TCR beta cDNA was made from 450 to 500 ng total RNA with a constant-region primer. Three rounds of nested multiplex PCR with slightly modified ARM-PCR produced TCR beta libraries. TRBV1-TRBV30 forward primers and a C-beta reverse primer were used in the first two PCR rounds, which each ran for approximately 10 cycles. MiXCR, run by TCRdb on the multiplex PCR reads, gives a single entry per CDR3 protein. The table includes about 19,000 distinct CDR3 sequences, almost 80% detected once. The germline gives CDR1 SGHTA, CDR2 FQGNSA. This CDR3 has 14 amino acids. Whole-study findings and limits: Merely about 8-25% of top clones occurred in all five tumor regions.

As for this clonotype: The antigen is undetermined. This may stem from a read error, because a much larger clone lies one nucleotide away.

RNA and DNA were co-extracted from about 20-30 mg of unsorted bulk tissue. This TCR was sampled from a woman aged 30 to 39 with primary liver carcinoma and hepatitis B virus infection. The sequenced sample was liver tumor tissue from sampling region 4. Indicated subset: tumor region T4, right-lateral pole. V gene TRBV7-2 combines with J gene TRBJ2-7; 9 bases fit TRBD2. CDR3 protein: CASSLSSGIYEPYF. The CDR3 DNA follows: TGTGCCAGCAGCTTATCTAGCGGGATTTACGAGCCGTACTTC.